This T cell receptor beta chain comes out of a study of cytomegalovirus exposure and HLA in healthy donors. About the study: Within an early data release were roughly 83 million unique TCRs drawn from HLA-typed donors. Study conclusions and caveats: An ancestry cluster, one associated with Asian ancestry, reportedly showed fewer N-insertions than the approximately 670-donor mean in a later analysis.

Whereas donors were nominally healthy upon sampling, unrecorded immune exposures were probable. Researchers ran the PCR with 60 Vbeta and 13 Jbeta primers. Produced via immunoSEQ multiplex PCR; TCRdb's table is partial and in-frame only. The sample includes 150,000 to 200,000 clones, over 75% of them seen just once. CDR1 and CDR2 from the germline V gene are MNHEY and SVGAGI. The CDR3 is 14 amino acids. Deletions cut 0 bases from V and 3 bases from J, with 8 bases between. Turning to this clone: Its antigen is still unknown.

Sequenced input: PBMCs. This clonotype originated in a female donor in good health and CMV-seronegative. The V gene is TRBV6-5, the J gene TRBJ2-5; tentatively, D is TRBD1 (5 bases). The CDR3 here is CASSYSGPEETQYF. DNA for the CDR3: TGTGCCAGCAGTTACTCGGGGCCCGAAGAGACCCAGTACTTC.